Following are 15 T cell receptor beta chains from one sample sequenced in a study of T cells in Graves' hyperthyroidism and ophthalmopathy. Amplification of TCR beta CDR3 regions was performed using RNA transcripts as template. With the HTBI primer set, the TCR CDR3 went through a first round of RT-PCR. A single record per CDR3 protein comes from TCRdb applying MiXCR to the multiplex PCR reads. The top ten clones hold under 45% of a sample with about 300,000 distinct CDR3 sequences, roughly 19% of them seen once. The sequenced sample was blood. Receptors originate from a man aged 50 to 59 with Graves' ophthalmopathy.

The chain joins TRBV10-3 to TRBJ1-5; 8 bases are a match to TRBD1. Trimming took 3 bases from V and 6 from J; bases not matched to a gene: 7. This CDR3 is built from 15 residues. Looked up from germline, CDR1 is ENHRY and CDR2 is SYGVKD. The CDR3 bases are TGTGCCATCAGTGAAGGTCAGGGGGCGGGTCAGCCCCAGCATTTT. As protein: CAISEGQGAGQPQHF.

The V call is TRBV11-2, the J call TRBJ2-3; TRBD1 agrees at 8 bases. Germline loops: CDR1 SGHAT, CDR2 FQNNGV. The CDR3 has 16 residues. Unmatched junction bases numbered 9, after V lost 4 bases and J lost 3 bases. The CDR3 nucleotides read TGTGCCAGCAGCTCGTATCAGGGGGCTGGGACAGATACGCAGTATTTT. Its translation: CASSSYQGAGTDTQYF.

At least ten counts were recorded for this clonotype. The chain uses TRBV5-1 and TRBJ2-1; D is uncertain. CDR3 length equals 12 residues. CDR1 SGHRS and CDR2 YFSETQ come from the germline V gene. The ends were cut back, 0 bases at V and 6 bases at J, with 4 bases in the middle. CDR3 sequence (DNA): TGCGCCAGCAGCTTGGCCAGCAATGAGCAGTTCTTC. Its protein is CASSLASNEQFF.

This clonotype was picked up a small number of times. This chain uses TRBV19 with TRBJ2-3; possible D gene TRBD1, 6 bases. This CDR3 contains 14 residues. V was shortened by 4 bases and J by 10 bases, with 18 bases between the two germline ends. Germline V gene lookup returns CDR1 LNHDA and CDR2 SQIVND (reference sequence). The CDR3 DNA reads TGTGCCAGTAGTACGGCCGGGACACAAGAAGCGCAGTATTTT. As protein: CASSTAGTQEAQYF.

This clonotype was detected ten times or more. The gene calls are TRBV20-1 and TRBJ2-3, with a weak D call TRBD1 (6 bases). The CDR3 consists of 14 residues. Per germline, CDR1 DFQATT and CDR2 SNEGSKA (reference sequence). V was shortened by 3 bases and J by 4 bases, with 14 bases between the two germline ends. The chain's CDR3 is CSARGTGWADTQYF. CDR3 coding DNA: TGCAGTGCTAGGGGTACAGGGTGGGCAGATACGCAGTATTTT.

The rearrangement uses TRBV20-1 and TRBJ2-1, with 12 nucleotides matching TRBD2. Germline CDR1 reads DFQATT; CDR2 reads SNEGSKA (reference sequence). V gave up 0 bases and J gave up 5 bases; unmatched junction bases: 5. CDR3 length: 16 amino acids. The DNA for the CDR3 is TGCAGTGCTAGAGATCTTTGGACTAGCGGGAACAATGAGCAGTTCTTC. Protein product: CSARDLWTSGNNEQFF.

The table lists this clonotype with a few counts. The rearrangement links TRBV6-1 to TRBJ2-4; TRBD2 matches 9 bases. The germline V gene encodes CDR1 MNHNS and CDR2 SASEGT. The CDR3 consists of 18 residues. V lost 3 bases and J lost 0; bases outside the gene matches: 9. CDR3 nucleotides: TGTGCCAGCAGTGATATGCTAGCGGGATCTGGAGCCAAAAACATTCAGTACTTC. Protein: CASSDMLAGSGAKNIQYF.

This clonotype has ten or more counts. This chain links TRBV7-8 with TRBJ1-1; D unclear. The CDR3 runs 16 residues. The ends were cut back, 2 bases at V and 1 base at J, with 14 bases in the middle. The germline V gene encodes CDR1 SGHVS and CDR2 FQNEAQ. CDR3: CASSLQGLRENTEAFF. The CDR3 DNA is TGTGCCAGCAGCTTACAAGGGTTAAGGGAGAACACTGAAGCTTTCTTT.

The chain joins TRBV6-2 or TRBV6-3 to TRBJ1-1, with D maybe TRBD1 (6 bases). Germline CDR1 is MNHEY and CDR2 is SVGEGT. Trimming took off 0 bases at V and 4 bases at J, with 12 bases between the two ends. The CDR3 is 15 amino acids. The CDR3 loop is CASSYSGGAFTEAFF. CDR3 coding DNA: TGTGCCAGCAGTTACTCGGGGGGCGCATTCACTGAAGCTTTCTTT.

This clonotype was observed a handful of times. The chain joins TRBV5-6 to TRBJ1-3; D perhaps matches TRBD1 (6 bases). Trimming removed 4 bases at V and 0 bases at J, with 14 bases between. In germline, CDR1 is SGHDT, CDR2 YYEEEE. This CDR3 is 16 amino acids long. The CDR3 DNA reads as TGTGCCAGCAGCCCATGGGACATCTTCTCTGGAAACACCATATATTTT. Translation gives CASSPWDIFSGNTIYF.

The rearrangement uses TRBV5-1 and TRBJ2-6; maybe TRBD2 (6 bases). The CDR3 length is 16 residues. V lost 2 bases and J lost 0, with 9 bases in between. CDR1 and CDR2 (germline): SGHRS, YFSETQ. CDR3 DNA sequence: TGCGCCAGCAGCTTTTGGGGGGTCTCTGGGGCCAACGTCCTGACTTTC. Its translation is CASSFWGVSGANVLTF. The whole variable domain, remainder taken from reference TRBV5-1 and TRBJ2-6, is KAGVTQTPRYLIKTRGQQVTLSCSPISGHRSVSWYQQTPGQGLQFLFEYFSETQRNKGNFPGRFSGRQFSNSRSEMNVSTLELGDSALYLCASSFWGVSGANVLTFGAGSRLTVL.

This clonotype was seen repeatedly, ten times or more. This chain joins TRBV20-1 and TRBJ2-3, with 14 bases aligning to TRBD2. This CDR3 is 17 amino acids long. Germline V gene lookup returns CDR1 DFQATT and CDR2 SNEGSKA (reference sequence). J lost 1 base, V lost 5 bases, and 8 bases had no gene match. In nucleotides, the CDR3 is TGCAGTGCTCCCGGACTAGCGGGAGGAGGCGGCACAGATACGCAGTATTTT. This gives the protein CSAPGLAGGGGTDTQYF.

At least ten counts were recorded for this clonotype. The chain links TRBV20-1 to TRBJ2-1; D is unclear. This CDR3 spans 11 amino acids. V was pared by 5 bases and J by 0 bases, with 2 bases between. Looked up from germline, CDR1 is DFQATT and CDR2 is SNEGSKA (reference sequence). CDR3 bases: TGCAGTGCTTTCTCCTACAATGAGCAGTTCTTC. Its protein product is CSAFSYNEQFF.

The CDR3 loop reads CASSPRAVGEQYF. The CDR3, as DNA: TGTGCCAGCAGCCCCCGGGCGGTGGGGGAGCAGTACTTC. The chain is built from TRBV9 and TRBJ2-7; D unclear. In germline, CDR1 is SGDLS, CDR2 YYNGEE. Between the trimmed V and J ends, which lost 4 bases and 7 bases, there was a span of 15 bases. The CDR3 has 13 amino acids.

J is TRBJ2-2 and V is TRBV27, with 10 bases lining up with TRBD2. V was pared by 2 bases and J by 6 bases, with 3 bases of the junction left unmatched. The CDR3 is 15 amino acids. CDR1 and CDR2 (germline): MNHEY, SMNVEV (reference sequence). In DNA form, the CDR3 reads TGTGCCAGCAGTTTACTAGCGGGAGCCGCCGGGGAGCTGTTTTTT. Translating it yields CASSLLAGAAGELFF.